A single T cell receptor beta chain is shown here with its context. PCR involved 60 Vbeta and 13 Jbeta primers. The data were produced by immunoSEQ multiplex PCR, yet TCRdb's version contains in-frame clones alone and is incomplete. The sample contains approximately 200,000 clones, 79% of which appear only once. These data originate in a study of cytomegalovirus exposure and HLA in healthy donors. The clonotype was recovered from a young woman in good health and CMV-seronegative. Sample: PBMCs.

The CDR3 spells CASSPRQNTEAFF. In DNA form, the CDR3 reads TGCGCCAGCAGCCCGCGACAGAACACTGAAGCTTTCTTT. V gene TRBV5-1 combines with J gene TRBJ1-1, with D uncertain. CDR1 SGHRS and CDR2 YFSETQ come from the germline V gene. The V gene lost 4 bases and the J gene lost 1 base, with 8 bases spanning the gap. This CDR3 has 13 amino acids.